Following are 20 T cell receptor beta chains from one sample sequenced in a study of cytomegalovirus exposure and HLA in healthy donors. Amplification used 60 Vbeta primers and 13 Jbeta primers. The data were produced by immunoSEQ multiplex PCR, yet TCRdb's version contains in-frame clones alone and is incomplete. The data hold under 150,000 clones, with around three quarters observed a single time. The material sequenced was PBMCs. These receptors were collected from a woman aged 50 to 60 in good health and CMV-seronegative.

The chain has TRBV4-2 and TRBJ1-2; D gene ambiguous. The V end was cut by 1 base, the J end by 2 bases, with 14 bases between. The CDR3 is 16 residues long. Looked up from germline, CDR1 is LGHNA and CDR2 is YNFKEQ. The CDR3 here is CASSQAPRLRNYGYTF. The DNA for the CDR3 is TGTGCCAGCAGCCAAGCGCCGAGGTTGAGGAACTATGGCTACACCTTC.

The chain employs TRBV7-9 and TRBJ1-1; D unclear. Trimming pared 1 base from V and 5 bases from J, leaving 5 bases between. Germline values: CDR1 SEHNR, CDR2 FQNEAQ (reference sequence). CDR3 length: 12 amino acids. The CDR3 DNA follows: TGTGCCAGCAGCTTAGTCCCTACTGAAGCTTTCTTT. As protein: CASSLVPTEAFF.

The chain employs TRBV28 and TRBJ2-7, with TRBD2 identical over 13 bases. The CDR3 is 16 amino acids. Germline CDR1 MDHEN, CDR2 SYDVKM. After removal of 6 bases from V and 1 base from J, the junction contained 6 bases not matched to a gene. This CDR3 is CASSPGLAGESYEQYF. DNA for the CDR3: TGTGCCAGCAGCCCAGGACTAGCGGGAGAATCCTACGAGCAGTACTTC.

The gene calls are TRBV28 and TRBJ2-3; 11 nucleotides match TRBD2. The CDR3 extends over 17 amino acids. Germline V gene sequence: CDR1 MDHEN, CDR2 SYDVKM. V trimming: 2 bases; J trimming: 2 bases; junction bases outside the gene matches: 6. The CDR3 loop reads CASSLAGLAGYTDTQYF. The CDR3 nucleotides are TGTGCCAGCAGTTTAGCAGGACTAGCGGGTTACACAGATACGCAGTATTTT.

This chain joins TRBV11-3 and TRBJ2-1; 7 bases align to TRBD2. The CDR3 length is 16 residues. CDR1 is SGHNT and CDR2 is YENEEA in the germline V gene. V was clipped by 1 base and J by 6 bases; unmatched bases: 9. The CDR3 here is CASSLASSGGLNEQFF. CDR3 sequence (DNA): TGTGCCAGCAGCTTAGCCTCTAGCGGAGGCCTCAATGAGCAGTTCTTC.

The chain joins TRBV9 to TRBJ1-4; unclear D gene. Trimming took off 0 bases at V and 7 bases at J, with 13 bases between the two ends. The germline V gene encodes CDR1 SGDLS and CDR2 YYNGEE. The CDR3 runs to 15 residues. This CDR3 reads CASSVAGMGSEKLFF. The CDR3 DNA reads TGTGCCAGCAGCGTAGCAGGCATGGGGAGTGAAAAACTGTTTTTT.

The V gene is TRBV10-3, the J gene TRBJ1-5; D possibly corresponds to TRBD1 (6 bases). Per the germline V gene, CDR1 is ENHRY and CDR2 is SYGVKD. The CDR3 is 16 amino acids. Trimming stripped 0 bases from V and 4 bases from J, with 13 bases between. CDR3 DNA sequence: TGTGCCATCAGTGAGTCCCCTACAGGGACGAATCAGCCCCAGCATTTT. It is translated as CAISESPTGTNQPQHF.

V and J are TRBV9 and TRBJ2-7, with 7 nucleotides matching TRBD2. Germline CDR1 reads SGDLS; CDR2 reads YYNGEE. With 0 bases clipped from V and 4 bases from J, the junction kept 7 bases outside the gene matches. This CDR3 is 15 amino acids long. The DNA for the CDR3 is TGTGCCAGCAGCGTAGGGGGTACTAGCGATTACGAGCAGTACGTC. It specifies CASSVGGTSDYEQYV.

This clone was detected only a few times. The CDR3 protein is CASSLGGPSSYEQYV. Written as DNA, the CDR3 is TGTGCCAGCAGCTTAGGAGGGCCAAGCTCCTACGAGCAGTACGTC. This chain joins TRBV11-3 and TRBJ2-7, with a weak D call TRBD2 (5 bases). V shed 1 base and J shed 0 bases, with 10 bases lying between them. From germline, CDR1 is SGHNT and CDR2 YENEEA. This CDR3 is 15 amino acids long.

The chain employs TRBV28 and TRBJ1-5; 8 bases fit TRBD1. The J segment lost 4 bases and the V segment lost 7 bases, leaving 9 bases of the junction unmatched. The CDR3 is 15 amino acids. Per germline, CDR1 MDHEN and CDR2 SYDVKM. This CDR3 reads CASTEDRGRNQPQHF. CDR3 DNA: TGTGCCAGCACCGAAGACAGGGGAAGGAATCAGCCCCAGCATTTT.

CDR3 coding DNA: TGTGCCAGCAGGGGACAGGGGGCTGAGAACACTGAAGCTTTCTTT. It is translated as CASRGQGAENTEAFF. The chain uses TRBV28 and TRBJ1-1; 12 bases are a match to TRBD1. The junction had 3 bases not matched to a gene; V was cut back by 6 bases and J by 1 base. CDR3 length equals 15 residues. From germline, CDR1 is MDHEN and CDR2 SYDVKM.

This clone was observed a handful of times. The chain uses TRBV6-5 and TRBJ2-5; weak D call: TRBD1 (6 bases). V dropped 6 bases and J dropped 6 bases, with 14 bases sitting between them. The CDR3 has 13 residues. Germline assignment: CDR1 MNHEY and CDR2 SVGAGI. The CDR3: CASSLQGMQTQYF. For the CDR3, the DNA is TGTGCCAGCAGCCTACAGGGTATGCAGACCCAGTACTTC.

V gene TRBV6-5 combines with J gene TRBJ1-1; D uncertain. The germline V and J ends were trimmed by 5 bases and 1 base, with 5 bases remaining between them. Germline loops: CDR1 MNHEY, CDR2 SVGAGI. The CDR3 consists of 12 residues. CDR3 sequence (DNA): TGTGCCAGCAGTCGTAGGAACACTGAAGCTTTCTTT. Translation gives CASSRRNTEAFF.

The chain is built from TRBV4-3 and TRBJ2-1, with 7 positions matching TRBD1. The CDR3 has 18 amino acids. CDR1 and CDR2 from the germline V gene are LGHNA and YSLEER. V lost 3 bases and J lost 4; bases outside the gene matches: 15. Here the CDR3 reads CASSHAPKGAWLYNEQFF. The CDR3 DNA follows: TGCGCCAGCAGCCACGCGCCTAAGGGGGCTTGGCTGTACAATGAGCAGTTCTTC.

The chain links TRBV4-3 to TRBJ2-3, with D perhaps matching TRBD1 (6 bases). The CDR3 loop spans 16 amino acids. Trimming removed 4 bases from V and 2 bases from J, with 16 bases in between. The V gene's germline CDR1 is LGHNA and CDR2 YSLEER. CDR3: CASSPSGRGHTDTQYF. CDR3 DNA: TGCGCCAGCAGCCCGAGTGGCAGGGGACACACAGATACGCAGTATTTT.

With respect to this clone: At the DNA level, this CDR3 is encoded by other sequences in the same sample as well. The chain is built from TRBV7-9 and TRBJ1-1, with a weak D call TRBD1 (5 bases). The ends were cut back, 0 bases at V and 1 base at J, with 6 bases in the middle. Germline V gene data show CDR1 as SEHNR and CDR2 as FQNEAQ (reference sequence). The CDR3 consists of 14 residues. CDR3: CASSLAGGNTEAFF. The CDR3 DNA sequence: TGTGCCAGCAGCTTAGCCGGGGGGAACACTGAAGCTTTCTTT.

The genes are TRBV5-1 and TRBJ2-7; D may be TRBD2 (6 bases). This CDR3 comprises 13 residues. V lost 4 bases and J 5 bases, leaving 13 bases between the germline ends. Looked up from germline, CDR1 is SGHRS and CDR2 is YFSETQ. As DNA, the CDR3 is TGCGCCAGCAGCCCCGTGGGACTGGACGAGCAGTACTTC. Amino acids: CASSPVGLDEQYF. The full variable domain, with the rest looked up from reference TRBV5-1 and TRBJ2-7, is KAGVTQTPRYLIKTRGQQVTLSCSPISGHRSVSWYQQTPGQGLQFLFEYFSETQRNKGNFPGRFSGRQFSNSRSEMNVSTLELGDSALYLCASSPVGLDEQYFGPGTRLTVT.

This clone was counted a single time. This chain uses TRBV10-3 with TRBJ1-3; D unresolved. This CDR3 is 15 amino acids long. CDR1 and CDR2 from the germline V gene are ENHRY and SYGVKD. Trimming cost V 2 bases and J 3 bases, with 11 bases left between them. The chain's CDR3 is CAISESTPGGNTIYF. The CDR3 DNA sequence: TGTGCCATCAGTGAGAGTACACCGGGTGGAAACACCATATATTTT.

The chain uses TRBV5-5 and TRBJ2-7; 9 bases match TRBD1. The CDR3 spans 13 residues. Germline-derived CDR1 and CDR2 are SGHKS and YYEKEE (reference sequence). With 2 bases clipped from V and 7 bases from J, the junction kept 4 bases outside the gene matches. The CDR3 DNA follows: TGTGCCAGCAGCTTACAGGGGGCGTGGGAGCAGTACGTC. Translated, it gives CASSLQGAWEQYV.

The chain links TRBV6-5 to TRBJ2-7, with 12 bases identical to TRBD2. The V gene end was trimmed by 7 bases and the J gene end by 7 bases; junction bases not matched to a gene: 11. Per the germline V gene, CDR1 is MNHEY and CDR2 is SVGAGI. The CDR3 runs 15 residues. This CDR3 reads CASTPSILAGGEQYF. The DNA of the CDR3 is TGTGCCAGCACCCCGAGTATCCTAGCGGGAGGGGAGCAGTACTTC.